This TCR beta chain stems from a study of T-cell memory formation after mild COVID-19. TCRdb re-called the 5' RACE reads with MiXCR, one entry per CDR3 protein. Of roughly 110,000 distinct CDR3 sequences in the sample, 12% are singletons; the top ten hold 27%. Germline V gene lookup returns CDR1 LNHNV and CDR2 YYDKDF (reference sequence). This CDR3 spans 14 amino acids. V lost 3 bases to trimming and J lost 5 bases, with 13 bases between them. This clonotype was found a few times. The chain joins TRBV15 to TRBJ2-5; no clear D. This receptor was identified in an adult woman who had mild COVID-19 (a few samples of this study predate the infection). Cell type and time point are not known. The material sequenced was PBMCs or a T cell subset sorted from them (not recorded which). The CDR3 bases are TGTGCCACCAGCAGCCTAGTCTTACGGGAGACCCAGTACTTC. It specifies CATSSLVLRETQYF.